The clone carrying this T cell receptor (beta chain) was observed a handful of times. The antigen remains undetermined. CD45RA-negative memory and CD45RA+ naive subsets were split from the CD4+ cells. These data originate in a study of shared clonotypes between healthy human individuals. General study points: The diversity represented, both genetic and in exposure history, was limited by few donors. Only blood samples were collected, and tissue repertoires likely differ.

Repertoires were generated with immunoSEQ multiplex PCR, while TCRdb's copy carries only in-frame clones and drops some. The data contain about 640,000 clones, 72% of them seen just once; the ten biggest clones take up 1.8%. This TCR was recovered from a woman aged 25 to 39 in good health. The sample taken for sequencing was memory CD4+ T cells sorted from blood. As for subset: CD45RA-negative fraction.

CDR3 nucleotide sequence: TGTGCCAGCAGCGGCCCCCATTATGGTGAGCAGTTCTTC. Its protein product is CASSGPHYGEQFF. This sequence joins TRBV28 and TRBJ2-1; D not certain. The V gene's germline CDR1 is MDHEN and CDR2 SYDVKM. Trimming removed 6 bases from V and 9 bases from J, with 15 bases in between. This CDR3 region has 13 residues. Complete variable domain (other parts from reference TRBV28 and TRBJ2-1): DVKVTQSSRYLVKRTGEKVFLECVQDMDHENMFWYRQDPGLGLRLIYFSYDVKMKEKGDIPEGYSVSREKKERFSLILESASTNQTSMYLCASSGPHYGEQFFGPGTRLTVL.